This T cell receptor beta chain emerged from a study of T cell repertoires in cytomegalovirus infection. On this clonotype itself: Its antigen is currently unknown.

The germline CDR1 and CDR2 sequences are LNHNV and YYDKDF (reference sequence). Trimming shortened V by 3 bases and J by 0 bases, and 4 bases separated the two germline ends. The CDR3 contains 13 residues. TCRdb re-derived calls from the reads in MiXCR, one entry per CDR3 protein. The sample comprises hundreds of thousands of distinct CDR3 sequences, around 35% of which are singletons, and about a sixth rests with the top ten. This TCR was sampled from a human donor in good health (CMV status not recorded). Some clones in this sample may be carry-over from other donors' samples. The sequencing here drew on cultured PBMCs, taken from culture after CMV antigen stimulation. J is TRBJ2-3 and V is TRBV15; D is unclear. The CDR3 sequence: CATSRTSTDTQYF. The CDR3 DNA sequence: TGTGCCACCAGCAGGACTAGCACAGATACGCAGTATTTT. Drawing the rest from reference TRBV15 and TRBJ2-3, the complete variable domain is DAMVIQNPRYQVTQFGKPVTLSCSQTLNHNVMYWYQQKSSQAPKLLFHYYDKDFNNEADTPDNFQSRRPNTSFCFLDIRSPGLGDTAMYLCATSRTSTDTQYFGPGTRLTVL.